The present T cell receptor beta chain was sequenced within a study of Graves' ophthalmopathy and Graves' hyperthyroidism. Whole-study context: Specimen type is peripheral blood, obtained at initial diagnosis before any treatment.

General study points: A 13-signature model separated ophthalmopathy from stable hyperthyroidism, just over 85% sensitivity, 65% to 82% specificity.

This clonotype was seen only a few times. What it recognizes is unknown. The CDR3 has 14 residues. V gave up 7 bases and J gave up 7 bases; unmatched junction bases: 8. Germline assignment: CDR1 MNHEY and CDR2 SVGAGI. Using RNA transcripts, the TCR beta CDR3 regions were amplified. A first-round RT-PCR used HTBI primers, followed by a second-round multiplex PCR. A single record per CDR3 protein comes from TCRdb applying MiXCR to the multiplex PCR reads. Here the sample spans hundreds of thousands of distinct CDR3 sequences, roughly 41% being singletons. Ophthalmopathy was moderately-to-severely active, CAS at least 3, NOSPECS at least 4, lasting under 3 months. The authors used Ficoll-Paque density gradient centrifugation to separate PBMCs. The input was 10 ml of fresh peripheral blood.

The chain employs TRBV6-5 and TRBJ1-5; the match to TRBD1 covers 9 bases. The sample taken for sequencing was peripheral blood. This receptor was obtained from an adult man with Graves' ophthalmopathy. This CDR3 is CASTLTGGDQPQHF. The CDR3 bases are TGTGCCAGCACCCTAACAGGGGGCGACCAGCCCCAGCATTTT.